This T cell receptor beta chain was identified in a study of blood T cell repertoires in COVID-19. Clones were sequenced by immunoSEQ multiplex PCR, and TCRdb holds only the in-frame ones, with some missing. The table includes roughly 190,000 clones, 82% detected once. V dropped 4 bases and J dropped 5 bases, with 14 bases sitting between them. CDR1 and CDR2 from the germline V gene are SGHDN and FVKESK. The CDR3 has 14 amino acids. Source material: peripheral blood. The chain links TRBV14 to TRBJ2-5; no reliable D call. The source of this sequence is a woman aged 60-75 years with COVID-19, enrolled during active disease. The CDR3 sequence is CASSPRLSWETQYF. CDR3 bases: TGTGCCAGCAGCCCCCGGTTGAGCTGGGAGACCCAGTACTTC.